Following are 14 T cell receptor beta chains from one sample sequenced in a study of T cells in Graves' hyperthyroidism and ophthalmopathy (dated by TCRdb to between 2018 and 2021). Library method: multiplex PCR. TCRdb records Illumina HiSeq 2000 as the sequencer. The TCR beta CDR3 regions were amplified from RNA transcripts. The first round of RT-PCR for the TCR CDR3 was performed with the HTBI primer set and the Qiagen OneStep RT-PCR kit. TCRdb redid the processing of the public reads, applying fastp at Q25 and MiXCR, and retained in-frame beta chains. All rows with the same CDR3 protein become a single entry with the most common DNA and genes. The sample data list 300,000 or so distinct CDR3 sequences, and roughly 20% of these were observed just once. Under 55% of the sample comes from the top ten. Sequencing was performed on blood. These receptors all come from a woman aged 50 to 60 with Graves' hyperthyroidism.

This clonotype has a single count. The chain links TRBV2 to TRBJ2-5; TRBD2 matches at 7 bases. V shed 8 bases and J 9 bases; nucleotides not matched to a gene: 15. This CDR3 is 14 amino acids long. Germline CDR1 is SNHLY and CDR2 is FYNNEI. The CDR3 sequence: CASGEGREIGSQYF. CDR3 DNA: TGTGCCAGCGGGGAGGGGCGGGAGATCGGGTCCCAGTACTTC.

This clonotype has ten or more counts. The rearrangement links TRBV6-1 to TRBJ2-7; D could derive from TRBD1 or TRBD2 (5 bases each). Deletions cut 9 bases from V and 0 bases from J, with 12 bases between. This CDR3 has 13 amino acids. Germline V CDR1 and CDR2: MNHNS, SASEGT. Written as DNA, the CDR3 is TGTGCCAGTGTCCGGGACGGCTCCTACGAGCAGTACGTC. Translating gives CASVRDGSYEQYV.

This clonotype was recorded at least ten times. This chain joins TRBV27 and TRBJ1-2, with TRBD1 matching 8 bases. The germline CDR1 and CDR2 sequences are MNHEY and SMNVEV (reference sequence). The CDR3 has 15 residues. V shed 5 bases, J shed 3 bases, and the junction held 8 bases outside the gene matches. The CDR3 bases are TGTGCCAGCAGTAATAGACCGGGACAGGACTATGGCTACACCTTC. Translation: CASSNRPGQDYGYTF.

This clonotype was picked up a small number of times. This chain connects TRBV2 to TRBJ2-5; D gene unclear. This CDR3 comprises 13 residues. Germline V lookup: CDR1 SNHLY, CDR2 FYNNEI. V lost 7 bases, J lost 10 bases, and 19 bases lay in between. CDR3 residues: CASNPGSALGQYF. The CDR3, as DNA: TGTGCCAGCAACCCCGGGTCCGCCTTGGGCCAGTACTTC.

This clonotype was observed many times. The rearrangement joins TRBV20-1 to TRBJ2-7, with D maybe TRBD2 (6 bases). CDR1 is DFQATT and CDR2 is SNEGSKA in the germline V gene (reference sequence). V dropped 5 bases and J dropped 2 bases, with 13 bases sitting between them. The CDR3 contains 13 residues. CDR3 sequence reads: CSAERAGTYEQYF. DNA of the CDR3: TGCAGTGCTGAGCGGGCGGGTACCTACGAGCAGTACTTC.

Many counts were recorded for this clonotype. V usage is TRBV20-1 and J usage is TRBJ1-1; D uncertain. Germline V gene sequence: CDR1 DFQATT, CDR2 SNEGSKA (reference sequence). The CDR3 length is 14 residues. Trimming stripped 7 bases from V and 1 base from J, with 16 bases between. The CDR3 is CSVSQRGENTEAFF. The DNA for the CDR3 is TGCAGTGTGAGCCAGCGCGGGGAGAACACTGAAGCTTTCTTT.

This clonotype was observed a handful of times. The rearrangement uses TRBV7-2 and TRBJ2-5, with 8 bases identical to TRBD2. CDR3 length: 18 amino acids. J lost 1 base, V lost 5 bases, and 15 bases had no gene match. Germline values: CDR1 SGHTA, CDR2 FQGNSA. The CDR3 DNA reads TGTGCCAGCAGCGTAAAAGGGGCTAGCGGGCCTCCCCAAGAGACCCAGTACTTC. Residues: CASSVKGASGPPQETQYF.

This clonotype was detected only a few times. The chain couples TRBV6-4 to TRBJ1-4; no clear D gene. V was cut by 3 bases and J by 3 bases, with 11 bases left in between. The CDR3 loop spans 15 amino acids. Germline V gene data show CDR1 as MRHNA and CDR2 as SNTAGT. CDR3 bases: TGTGCCAGCAGTGAAGCCCCTAATTCTAATGAAAAACTGTTTTTT. This encodes CASSEAPNSNEKLFF.

This clonotype showed up many times. The V and J genes are TRBV7-2 and TRBJ2-1; TRBD2 aligns across 12 bases. This CDR3 contains 15 residues. V was pared by 5 bases and J by 6 bases, with 5 bases of the junction left unmatched. Germline CDR1 reads SGHTA; CDR2 reads FQGNSA. As DNA, the CDR3 is TGTGCCAGCAGCCCCCCTAGCGGGGGGGGCAATGAGCAGTTCTTC. Translated, it gives CASSPPSGGGNEQFF.

This clonotype was recorded at least ten times. The V call is TRBV28, the J call TRBJ2-5; 7 nucleotides agree with TRBD2. The V and J ends lost 3 bases and 2 bases, in that order; junction bases with no gene match: 12. Looked up from germline, CDR1 is MDHEN and CDR2 is SYDVKM. The CDR3 spans 17 residues. CDR3 amino acids: CASSFASASGSQETQYF. For the CDR3, the DNA is TGTGCCAGCAGTTTCGCTTCCGCTAGCGGTTCTCAAGAGACCCAGTACTTC. The whole variable domain, remainder taken from reference TRBV28 and TRBJ2-5, is DVKVTQSSRYLVKRTGEKVFLECVQDMDHENMFWYRQDPGLGLRLIYFSYDVKMKEKGDIPEGYSVSREKKERFSLILESASTNQTSMYLCASSFASASGSQETQYFGPGTRLLVL.

The CDR3 loop reads CASSHAQGMNTEAFF. CDR3 DNA: TGCGCCAGCAGCCATGCACAGGGTATGAACACTGAAGCTTTCTTT. The rearrangement uses TRBV4-1 and TRBJ1-1; maybe TRBD1 (6 bases). The CDR3 totals 15 residues. With 3 bases removed from V and 0 bases from J, the gap between germline ends came to 11 bases. Germline V gives CDR1 MGHRA, CDR2 YSYEKL.

This sequence joins TRBV5-1 and TRBJ2-5; 7 nucleotides match TRBD2. CDR1 is SGHRS, CDR2 YFSETQ, per germline. The V and J ends lost 2 bases and 4 bases, in that order; junction bases with no gene match: 11. CDR3 size: 16 residues. This chain's CDR3 is CASSFGSSGNLETQYF. The CDR3 region has the DNA TGCGCCAGCAGCTTCGGTTCCAGCGGGAACTTAGAGACCCAGTACTTC.

This clonotype has a count of ten or more. The chain joins TRBV12-3 or TRBV12-4 to TRBJ1-1; possibly TRBD1 for D (6 bases). V gave up 5 bases and J gave up 0 bases, with 13 bases separating them. The CDR3 totals 15 residues. This CDR3 is CASSPQGVMNTEAFF. CDR3 in DNA: TGTGCCAGCAGTCCACAGGGAGTAATGAACACTGAAGCTTTCTTT.

At least ten counts were recorded for this clonotype. The chain recombines TRBV11-2 with TRBJ2-1, with a tentative D call TRBD2 (5 bases). This CDR3 has 13 amino acids. Germline CDR1 SGHAT, CDR2 FQNNGV. The V gene lost 6 bases and the J gene lost 9 bases, with 15 bases spanning the gap. The CDR3 sequence: CASSRERALEQFF. CDR3 bases: TGTGCCAGCAGTCGGGAACGGGCCCTTGAGCAGTTCTTC.